Given below is one TCR beta chain in context. Its cognate antigen is unknown. Deletions cut 0 bases from V and 7 bases from J, with 13 bases between. The germline V gene has CDR1 SGDLS and CDR2 YYNGEE. The CDR3 is made up of 15 amino acids. CDR3 regions were amplified by Arm-PCR using iRepertoire HTBI primers to build TCR beta libraries. TCRdb independently ran MiXCR on the multiplex PCR reads; one entry per CDR3 protein. The data hold about 470,000 distinct CDR3 sequences, with roughly 21% observed a single time. The data belong to a study of regulatory T cells in long-lasting Graves disease. Study-wide results and caveats: With persistent disease, TRBV28, TRBJ1-2 and TRBJ2-5 were the favored segments. Having only a small sample size may have limited accuracy.

Time point indicated: persistent/refractory GD, antithyroid drugs over 5 years with positive TRAb. PBMCs were the source of the RNA used for TCR sequencing. A roughly 10-milliliter sample of peripheral blood was drawn into EDTA tubes. This rearrangement joins TRBV9 to TRBJ2-2; tentative D call: TRBD2 (6 bases). This clonotype was obtained from a female donor with Graves disease. The input for sequencing was peripheral blood mononuclear cells (PBMCs), taken when the disease was refractory, from a patient treated with antithyroid drugs. CDR3: CASSVGAGTGGELFF. The CDR3 DNA reads TGTGCCAGCAGCGTAGGGGCAGGGACTGGCGGGGAGCTGTTTTTT.